This T cell receptor (beta chain) was captured in a study of blood T cell repertoires in COVID-19. Background on the study: Whether acute or convalescent, the COVID-19 samples came from the United States, Italy and Spain. Nucleic acid was either cDNA or gDNA, and it came from T cells, B-cell-depleted T cells, or PBMCs.

This CDR3 spans 19 amino acids. Germline V gives CDR1 MNHNS, CDR2 SASEGT. Losses at the gene ends were 4 bases for V and 3 bases for J; bases not matched to a gene: 15. Generated by immunoSEQ multiplex PCR, the TCRdb table keeps only in-frame clones and is missing some. The repertoire holds approximately 210,000 clones, with over 80% as singletons. Sequenced input: peripheral blood. The genes are TRBV6-1 and TRBJ2-6; TRBD1 matches at 7 bases. The clonotype originates from a man aged 55 to 70 with COVID-19, enrolled during active disease. The CDR3 region has the DNA TGTGCCAGCAGTGGAATAGGGGGCCAGGGTGTCGGTGGGGCCAACGTCCTGACTTTC. Its translation is CASSGIGGQGVGGANVLTF.